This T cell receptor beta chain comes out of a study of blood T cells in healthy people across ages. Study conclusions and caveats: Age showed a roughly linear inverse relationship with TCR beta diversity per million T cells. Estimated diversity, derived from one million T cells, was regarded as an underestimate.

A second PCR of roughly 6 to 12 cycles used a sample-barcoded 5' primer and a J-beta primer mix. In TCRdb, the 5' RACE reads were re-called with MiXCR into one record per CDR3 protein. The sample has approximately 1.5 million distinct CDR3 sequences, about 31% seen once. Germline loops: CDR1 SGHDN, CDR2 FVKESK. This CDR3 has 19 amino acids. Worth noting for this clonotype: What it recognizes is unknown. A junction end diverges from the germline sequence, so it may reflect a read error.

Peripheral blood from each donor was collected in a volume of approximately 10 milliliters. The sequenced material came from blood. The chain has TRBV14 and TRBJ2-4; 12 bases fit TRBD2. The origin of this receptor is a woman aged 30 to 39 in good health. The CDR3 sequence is CASSPGTSGPGLAKNIRYF. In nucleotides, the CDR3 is TGTGCCAGCAGCCCAGGGACTAGCGGGCCTGGCCTAGCCAAAAACATTCGGTACTTC.